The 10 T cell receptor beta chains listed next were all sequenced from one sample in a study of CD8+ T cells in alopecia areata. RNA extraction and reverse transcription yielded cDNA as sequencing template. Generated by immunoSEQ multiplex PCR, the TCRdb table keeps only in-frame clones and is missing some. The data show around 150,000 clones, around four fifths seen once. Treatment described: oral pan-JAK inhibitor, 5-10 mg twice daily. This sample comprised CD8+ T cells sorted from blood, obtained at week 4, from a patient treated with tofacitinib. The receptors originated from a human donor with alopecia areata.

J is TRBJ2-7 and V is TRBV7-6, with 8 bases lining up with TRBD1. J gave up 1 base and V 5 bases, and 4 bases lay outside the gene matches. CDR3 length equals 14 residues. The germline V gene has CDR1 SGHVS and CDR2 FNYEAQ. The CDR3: CASSEDRESYEQYF. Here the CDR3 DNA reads TGTGCCAGCAGCGAGGACAGGGAATCCTACGAGCAGTACTTC. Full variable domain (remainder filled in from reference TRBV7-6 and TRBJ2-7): GAGVSQSPRYKVTKRGQDVALRCDPISGHVSLYWYRQALGQGPEFLTYFNYEAQQDKSGLPNDRFSAERPEGSISTLTIQRTEQRDSAMYRCASSEDRESYEQYFGPGTRLTVT.

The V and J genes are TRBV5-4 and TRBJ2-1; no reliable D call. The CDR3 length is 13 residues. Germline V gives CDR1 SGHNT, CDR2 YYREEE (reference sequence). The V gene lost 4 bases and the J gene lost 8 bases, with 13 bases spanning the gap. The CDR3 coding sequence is TGTGCCAGCAGCACAAATTCCCCGCATGAGCAGTTCTTC. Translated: CASSTNSPHEQFF.

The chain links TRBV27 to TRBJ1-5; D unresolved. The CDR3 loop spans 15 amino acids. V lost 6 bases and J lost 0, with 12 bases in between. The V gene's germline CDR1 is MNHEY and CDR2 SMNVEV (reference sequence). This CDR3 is CASREDVNSNQPQHF. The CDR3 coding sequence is TGTGCCAGCAGGGAGGACGTAAATAGCAATCAGCCCCAGCATTTT.

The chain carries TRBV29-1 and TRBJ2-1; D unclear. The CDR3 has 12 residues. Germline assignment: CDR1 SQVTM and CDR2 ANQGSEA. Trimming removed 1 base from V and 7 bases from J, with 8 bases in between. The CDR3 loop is CSVEVWVNEQFF. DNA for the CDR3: TGCAGCGTTGAAGTATGGGTAAATGAGCAGTTCTTC.

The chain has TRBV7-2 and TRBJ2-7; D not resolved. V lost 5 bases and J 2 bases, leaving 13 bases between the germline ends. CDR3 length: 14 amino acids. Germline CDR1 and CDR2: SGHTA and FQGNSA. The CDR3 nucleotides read TGTGCCAGCAGCCAAGGAGCATTAACCTACGAGCAGTACTTC. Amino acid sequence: CASSQGALTYEQYF.

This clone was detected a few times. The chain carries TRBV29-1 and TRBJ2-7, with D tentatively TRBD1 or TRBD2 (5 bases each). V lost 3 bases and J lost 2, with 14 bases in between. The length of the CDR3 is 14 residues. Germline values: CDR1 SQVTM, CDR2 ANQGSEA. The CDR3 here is CSVEVGDGTYEQYF. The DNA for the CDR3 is TGCAGCGTTGAGGTGGGGGATGGGACCTACGAGCAGTACTTC.

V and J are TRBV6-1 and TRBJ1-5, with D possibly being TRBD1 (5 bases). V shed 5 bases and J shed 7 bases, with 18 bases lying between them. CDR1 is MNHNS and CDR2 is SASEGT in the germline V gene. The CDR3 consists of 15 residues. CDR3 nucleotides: TGTGCCAGCAGTCCTGCCGACAGTATTCTCCAGCCCCAGCATTTT. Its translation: CASSPADSILQPQHF.

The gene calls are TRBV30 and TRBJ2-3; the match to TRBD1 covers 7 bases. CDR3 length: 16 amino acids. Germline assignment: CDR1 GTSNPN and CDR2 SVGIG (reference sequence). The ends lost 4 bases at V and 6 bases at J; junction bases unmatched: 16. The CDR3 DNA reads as TGTGCCTGGATGGGCCACGAGGGGGCCAATTGGGATACGCAGTATTTT. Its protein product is CAWMGHEGANWDTQYF.

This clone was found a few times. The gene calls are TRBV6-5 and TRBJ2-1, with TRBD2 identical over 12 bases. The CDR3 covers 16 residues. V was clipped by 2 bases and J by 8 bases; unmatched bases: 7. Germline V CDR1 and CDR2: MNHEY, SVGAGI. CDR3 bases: TGTGCCAGCAGTTACGATGGACTAGCGGGGAGGGATGAGCAGTTCTTC. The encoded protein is CASSYDGLAGRDEQFF.

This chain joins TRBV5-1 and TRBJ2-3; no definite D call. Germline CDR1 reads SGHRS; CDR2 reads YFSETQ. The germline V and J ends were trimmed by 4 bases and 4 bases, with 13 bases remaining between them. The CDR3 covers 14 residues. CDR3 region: CASSPHPGSDTQYF. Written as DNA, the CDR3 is TGCGCCAGCAGCCCCCACCCCGGATCAGATACGCAGTATTTT.